A single sample is the source of the 23 T cell receptor beta chains below, sequenced in a study of CD8 T cells in ankylosing spondylitis. TCRdb used MiXCR to reprocess the 5' RACE reads, holding one entry per CDR3 protein. The sample comprises 200,000 to 250,000 distinct CDR3 sequences, around 6.6% of which are singletons, and approximately 15% rests with the top ten. The antigens of these receptors remain unknown. Study-wide findings and caveats: Characteristic, it appeared, of ankylosing spondylitis blood was a TCR beta motif of fewer than 10 highly homologous variants.

Specimen: blood, either unsorted or a sorted T cell fraction (not recorded which). Source of these receptors: a male donor with ankylosing spondylitis.

At least ten counts were recorded for this clonotype. This sequence joins TRBV4-2 and TRBJ1-5; a possible D gene is TRBD1 (6 bases). Germline V gives CDR1 LGHNA, CDR2 YNFKEQ. Trimming stripped 1 base from V and 6 bases from J, with 13 bases between. This CDR3 region has 15 residues. The CDR3 DNA follows: TGTGCCAGCAGCCAAGGAAGGGGGGCGGGTCAGCCCCAGCATTTT. This translates into CASSQGRGAGQPQHF.

This clonotype was detected many times. CDR3 DNA sequence: TGCGCCAGCAGCCAAGAATTAGCAGCGTTCTATGGCTACACCTTC. Amino acid sequence: CASSQELAAFYGYTF. The V call is TRBV4-3, the J call TRBJ1-2; unclear D gene. The V gene's germline CDR1 is LGHNA and CDR2 YSLEER. V gave up 0 bases and J gave up 4 bases, with 12 bases separating them. There are 15 residues in the CDR3.

This clonotype was counted only a few times. A read error may produce the germline difference seen at one junction end. The V gene is TRBV7-7, the J gene TRBJ2-1; TRBD2 might be the D (6 bases). Germline-derived CDR1 and CDR2 are SSHAT and FNYEAQ (reference sequence). This CDR3 has 15 amino acids. Here the CDR3 reads CASSPDSGSYNEQFF. The DNA for the CDR3 is TGTGCTAGCAGCCCTGACAGCGGGTCCTACAATGAGCAGTTCTTC.

This clonotype was recorded at least ten times. V usage is TRBV3-1 and J usage is TRBJ2-1, with D uncertain. In germline, CDR1 is LGHDT, CDR2 YNNKEL (reference sequence). Trimming pared 1 base from V and 4 bases from J, leaving 5 bases between. CDR3 length equals 13 residues. CDR3 nucleotide sequence: TGTGCCAGCAGCCAAGGGTCTTACAATGAGCAGTTCTTC. This translates into CASSQGSYNEQFF.

The table lists this clonotype with many counts. This sequence joins TRBV10-3 and TRBJ1-6; 11 nucleotides line up with TRBD1. The germline V gene encodes CDR1 ENHRY and CDR2 SYGVKD. The CDR3 totals 17 residues. V gave up 3 bases and J gave up 8 bases; unmatched junction bases: 9. CDR3 sequence reads: CAISDPDRGLADSPLHF. Here the CDR3 DNA reads TGTGCCATCAGTGACCCGGACAGGGGGCTCGCTGATTCACCCCTCCACTTT.

The rearrangement joins TRBV5-6 to TRBJ2-2, with D hard to call. V lost 1 base, J lost 7 bases, and 11 bases lay in between. The CDR3 runs to 14 residues. Looked up from germline, CDR1 is SGHDT and CDR2 is YYEEEE. The CDR3 protein is CASSLMLVGGELFF. Written as DNA, the CDR3 is TGTGCCAGCAGCTTGATGCTAGTTGGCGGGGAGCTGTTTTTT.

This clonotype appeared a few times. The CDR3 DNA reads TGTGCCAGCAGCGACCGGACAGGGGGCTACAATGAGCAGTTCTTC. Residues: CASSDRTGGYNEQFF. V gene TRBV3-1 combines with J gene TRBJ2-1; 10 bases align to TRBD1. The ends lost 5 bases at V and 3 bases at J; junction bases unmatched: 4. The length of the CDR3 is 15 residues. Germline CDR1 and CDR2: LGHDT and YNNKEL (reference sequence).

This clonotype was observed many times. This chain joins TRBV10-3 and TRBJ2-1; D is undetermined. Trimming took 4 bases from V and 0 from J, leaving 10 bases between them. The CDR3 has 15 amino acids. Germline loops: CDR1 ENHRY, CDR2 SYGVKD. CDR3 protein: CAISGNSRSYNEQFF. CDR3 nucleotides: TGTGCCATCAGTGGTAATTCTCGCTCCTACAATGAGCAGTTCTTC.

The chain joins TRBV7-2 to TRBJ1-2; maybe TRBD1 (6 bases). Trimming stripped 1 base from V and 8 bases from J, with 23 bases between. The CDR3 covers 17 residues. Germline-derived CDR1 and CDR2 are SGHTA and FQGNSA. CDR3: CASSLGPGAPPSGGYTF. The CDR3 DNA reads TGTGCCAGCAGCTTAGGTCCAGGGGCACCCCCGTCGGGGGGCTACACCTTC.

There are many counts of this clonotype. The rearrangement links TRBV7-2 to TRBJ2-3; 7 bases agree with TRBD2. Germline CDR1 reads SGHTA; CDR2 reads FQGNSA. Trimming at V came to 1 base and at J to 0 bases, leaving 7 bases not matched to a gene. The CDR3 consists of 17 residues. CDR3 amino acids: CASSLVSRGGSTDTQYF. CDR3 DNA sequence: TGTGCCAGCAGCTTAGTTTCTCGCGGGGGTAGCACAGATACGCAGTATTTT.

Ten or more counts support this clonotype. V is TRBV7-8 and J is TRBJ2-4, with D tentatively TRBD2 (5 bases). CDR3 length equals 13 residues. Between the trimmed V and J ends, which lost 1 base and 7 bases, there was a span of 8 bases. CDR1 and CDR2 (germline): SGHVS, FQNEAQ. The chain's CDR3 is CASSLVEGNIQYF. The CDR3 coding sequence is TGTGCCAGCAGCTTAGTAGAGGGCAACATTCAGTACTTC.

This clonotype has ten or more counts. V and J are TRBV5-1 and TRBJ1-1; the D is unclear. The V gene's germline CDR1 is SGHRS and CDR2 YFSETQ. V lost 4 bases and J lost 5, with 12 bases in between. The CDR3 sequence is 13 residues long. CDR3 residues: CASSPDVGTEAFF. The CDR3 nucleotides read TGCGCCAGCAGCCCGGACGTGGGGACTGAAGCTTTCTTT.

This clonotype occurred a few times. V is TRBV27 and J is TRBJ2-7, with 8 bases aligning to TRBD1. Germline lookup yields CDR1 MNHEY and CDR2 SMNVEV (reference sequence). Trimming cost V 4 bases and J 5 bases; bases outside gene matches: 7. CDR3 length equals 14 residues. The CDR3 DNA sequence: TGTGCCAGCAGTTCCGGACAGGGTTACAACGAGCAGTACTTC. This sequence encodes CASSSGQGYNEQYF.

This clonotype was observed at least ten times. V usage is TRBV7-9 and J usage is TRBJ2-1; tentatively, D is TRBD1 (5 bases). This CDR3 spans 15 amino acids. Between the trimmed V and J ends, which lost 4 bases and 6 bases, there was a span of 16 bases. Germline V gives CDR1 SEHNR, CDR2 FQNEAQ (reference sequence). In nucleotides, the CDR3 is TGTGCCAGCAGCTCGGGTCCTCTGGGGCTCAATGAGCAGTTCTTC. Its protein is CASSSGPLGLNEQFF.

In its sample, this clonotype was seen many times. The gene calls are TRBV6-5 and TRBJ2-1; D unresolved. The CDR3 is 12 amino acids. Deletions cut 4 bases from V and 7 bases from J, with 8 bases between. Looked up from germline, CDR1 is MNHEY and CDR2 is SVGAGI. CDR3 sequence: CASSSERNEQFF. In nucleotides, the CDR3 is TGTGCCAGCAGTTCTGAGCGTAATGAGCAGTTCTTC.

This clonotype has ten or more counts. The V call is TRBV12-3 or TRBV12-4, the J call TRBJ1-5, with D perhaps TRBD1 (6 bases). The CDR3 is 18 amino acids. Trimming took 0 bases from V and 6 from J, leaving 21 bases between them. In DNA, the CDR3 is TGTGCCAGCAGTTTAGCGGGTCGCTATTATAAGGGGGTTCAGCCCCAGCATTTT. This gives the protein CASSLAGRYYKGVQPQHF.

The chain joins TRBV5-5 to TRBJ2-4; D is perhaps TRBD1 or TRBD2 (6 bases each). Trimming left V 4 bases short and J 4 bases short, with 12 bases between. There are 14 residues in the CDR3. CDR1 is SGHKS and CDR2 is YYEKEE in the germline V gene (reference sequence). The CDR3 sequence: CASSPSGAKNIQYF. The CDR3 bases are TGTGCCAGCAGCCCCTCGGGGGCTAAAAACATTCAGTACTTC.

Many counts were recorded for this clonotype. This sequence joins TRBV6-2 or TRBV6-3 and TRBJ2-1, with a possible D match to TRBD2 (6 bases). The V and J ends lost 4 bases and 0 bases respectively, with 10 bases between them. The CDR3 consists of 15 residues. Per germline, CDR1 MNHEY and CDR2 SVGEGT. CDR3 bases: TGTGCCAGCAGTTTAGCGGCTAGCTCCTACAATGAGCAGTTCTTC. It specifies CASSLAASSYNEQFF.

This clonotype was observed many times. The chain combines TRBV6-1 with TRBJ1-1; D is possibly TRBD1 (5 bases). CDR1 is MNHNS, CDR2 SASEGT, per germline. V lost 5 bases, J lost 0 bases, and 10 bases lay in between. The length of the CDR3 is 14 residues. The CDR3 loop is CASSRQLLNTEAFF. CDR3 in DNA: TGTGCCAGCAGTCGACAGTTACTGAACACTGAAGCTTTCTTT.

Ten or more counts support this clonotype. The chain joins TRBV27 to TRBJ2-1; D might be TRBD2 (6 bases). CDR1 and CDR2 (germline): MNHEY, SMNVEV (reference sequence). This CDR3 contains 13 residues. With 8 bases removed from V and 5 bases from J, the gap between germline ends came to 13 bases. The CDR3 loop reads CASGRDWNNEQFF. In DNA, the CDR3 is TGTGCCAGCGGCCGGGACTGGAACAATGAGCAGTTCTTC.

The gene calls are TRBV7-2 and TRBJ2-7; D remains ambiguous. CDR1 is SGHTA and CDR2 is FQGNSA in the germline V gene. The CDR3 totals 15 residues. With 6 bases removed from V and 3 bases from J, the gap between germline ends came to 18 bases. The CDR3 spells CASSRISRANYEQYF. CDR3 nucleotides: TGTGCCAGCAGTCGAATAAGCCGGGCCAACTACGAGCAGTACTTC.

This clonotype was counted only a few times. One end of the junction is discordant with germline, which a read error may explain. The chain employs TRBV14 and TRBJ1-2, with D unresolved. CDR3 size: 15 residues. Germline CDR1 SGHDN, CDR2 FVKESK. CDR3: CASSRRSTENYGHTF. The CDR3, as DNA: TGTGCCAGCAGTCGTCGATCTACTGAAAACTATGGCCACACCTTC.

This clonotype was seen at least ten times. This chain uses TRBV18 with TRBJ1-5; unclear D gene. Deletions cut 0 bases from V and 2 bases from J, with 20 bases between. CDR3 length: 19 amino acids. CDR1 KGHSH and CDR2 LQKENI come from the germline V gene. As DNA, the CDR3 is TGTGCCAGCTCACCACCGCCAGGCGCAACGTGGCGGGGCAATCAGCCCCAGCATTTT. As protein: CASSPPPGATWRGNQPQHF.